The T cell receptor (beta chain) described here comes from a study of human T cells and chemical hapten exposure. TCRdb passed the RACE reads through MiXCR, listing each CDR3 protein once. The table includes 380,000 or so distinct CDR3 sequences, roughly 5% detected once. Time point given: patch test 1, 2 weeks after DPC sensitization. As for treatment: therapeutic diphenylcyclopropenone sensitization with weekly scalp DPC. Germline V CDR1 and CDR2: SEHNR, FQNEAQ (reference sequence). V was clipped by 4 bases and J by 0 bases; unmatched bases: 9. The CDR3 loop spans 18 amino acids. This TCR was recovered from a woman between 45 and 65 years old with alopecia areata. Some clones in this sample may be carry-over from other donors' samples. Here the sequenced sample was whole blood, taken in connection with sensitization to the hapten diphenylcyclopropenone (DPC). The rearrangement joins TRBV7-9 to TRBJ2-6; 7 nucleotides agree with TRBD2. CDR3 sequence reads: CASSSSGSASSGANVLTF. CDR3 nucleotide sequence: TGTGCCAGCAGCTCTAGCGGTTCGGCTTCCTCTGGGGCCAACGTCCTGACTTTC.